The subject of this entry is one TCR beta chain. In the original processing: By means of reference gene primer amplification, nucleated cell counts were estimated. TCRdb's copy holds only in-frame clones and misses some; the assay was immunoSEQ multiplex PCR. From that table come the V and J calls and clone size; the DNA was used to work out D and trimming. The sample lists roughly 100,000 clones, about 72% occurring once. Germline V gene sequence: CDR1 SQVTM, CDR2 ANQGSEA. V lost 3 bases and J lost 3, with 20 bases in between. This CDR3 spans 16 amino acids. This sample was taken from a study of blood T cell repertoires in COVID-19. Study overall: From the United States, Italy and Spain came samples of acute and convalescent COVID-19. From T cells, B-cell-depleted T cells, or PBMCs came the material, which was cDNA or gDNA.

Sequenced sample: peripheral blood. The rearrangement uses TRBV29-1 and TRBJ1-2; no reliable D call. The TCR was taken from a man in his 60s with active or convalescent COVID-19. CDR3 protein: CSVDSPEGRTDYGYTF. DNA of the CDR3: TGCAGCGTTGACTCCCCTGAGGGTCGTACTGACTATGGCTACACCTTC.